A selection of T cell receptor beta chains follows, all from one sample in a study of identical twins. One entry per CDR3 protein, called by TCRdb with MiXCR from the 5' RACE reads. This repertoire shows 430,000 or so distinct CDR3 sequences, approximately 24% found once; its top ten account for 2.9%. These data were likewise used in another study, on T cells expressing NK-cell markers.

The sample consisted of CD4+ T cells sorted from blood. The source of these receptors is a woman younger than 35 in good health. CDR3s include the opening cysteine and the closing phenylalanine or tryptophan. D genes are given only for firm matches. The size field is filled for only some rows; it gives once, few, many or a size class.

J: TRBJ2-3; size: -; V: TRBV5-1; D: -; CDR3: CASRSGPEKNTQYF; DNA: TGCGCCAGCAGATCGGGGCCCGAGAAGAATACGCAGTATTTT
J: TRBJ1-4; size: -; V: TRBV9; D: TRBD1; CDR3: CASSVGRQGLYNEKLFF; DNA: TGTGCCAGCAGCGTAGGCCGACAGGGCCTTTATAATGAAAAACTGTTTTTT
J: TRBJ2-7; size: few; V: TRBV25-1; D: TRBD2; CDR3: CASSEMRGAIYEQYF; DNA: TGTGCCAGCAGTGAGATGCGGGGGGCCATCTACGAGCAGTACTTC
J: TRBJ1-2; size: few; V: TRBV29-1; D: -; CDR3: CSVEARDIAYGYTF; DNA: TGCAGCGTTGAAGCCCGGGACATAGCATATGGCTACACCTTC
J: TRBJ2-7; size: few; V: TRBV7-9; D: TRBD1; CDR3: CASSLPGTASGYEQYF; DNA: TGTGCCAGCAGCTTACCCGGGACAGCTTCAGGGTACGAGCAGTACTTC
J: TRBJ2-3; size: -; V: TRBV5-1; D: -; CDR3: CASSTRGATQYF; DNA: TGCGCCAGCAGCACCAGGGGAGCTACGCAGTATTTT
J: TRBJ2-5; size: -; V: TRBV5-1; D: TRBD1; CDR3: CASSNRDRKETQYF; DNA: TGCGCCAGCAGCAACCGGGACAGAAAAGAGACCCAGTACTTC
J: TRBJ2-2; size: few; V: TRBV5-1; D: -; CDR3: CASSPIRNGGGELFF; DNA: TGCGCCAGCAGCCCGATCCGAAATGGTGGCGGGGAGCTGTTTTTT
J: TRBJ1-2; size: -; V: TRBV3-1; D: -; CDR3: CASSLGRDLYGYTF; DNA: TGTGCCAGCAGCCTTGGACGCGACCTCTATGGCTACACCTTC
J: TRBJ1-5; size: -; V: TRBV20-1; D: -; CDR3: CSARDANSNQPQHF; DNA: TGCAGTGCTAGGGACGCGAATAGCAATCAGCCCCAGCATTTT
J: TRBJ2-1; size: -; V: TRBV6-5; D: -; CDR3: CASRRQLKAVF; DNA: TGTGCCAGCAGAAGACAGCTCAAAGCGGTCTTC
J: TRBJ1-5; size: -; V: TRBV2; D: -; CDR3: CASGREGSNQPQHF; DNA: TGTGCCAGCGGCAGGGAGGGAAGCAATCAGCCCCAGCATTTT
J: TRBJ2-1; size: -; V: TRBV20-1; D: TRBD2; CDR3: CSTTRSGGAYNEQFF; DNA: TGCAGTACCACTCGTAGCGGGGGGGCCTACAATGAGCAGTTCTTC
J: TRBJ1-1; size: -; V: TRBV10-3; D: -; CDR3: CAISEATVRAEAFF; DNA: TGTGCCATCAGTGAGGCGACAGTGAGGGCTGAAGCTTTCTTT
J: TRBJ1-4; size: few; V: TRBV4-3; D: -; CDR3: CASSQDFAGSGKLFF; DNA: TGCGCCAGCAGCCAGGACTTTGCCGGCTCTGGAAAACTGTTTTTT
J: TRBJ2-7; size: few; V: TRBV5-1; D: -; CDR3: CASSLASENYEQYF; DNA: TGCGCCAGCAGCTTGGCCAGCGAGAACTACGAGCAGTACTTC
J: TRBJ1-6; size: few; V: TRBV6-2/TRBV6-3; D: TRBD1; CDR3: CASGTGGTPLHF; DNA: TGTGCCAGCGGGACAGGGGGAACACCCCTCCACTTT
J: TRBJ1-2; size: few; V: TRBV6-5; D: -; CDR3: CASSFLDRDYGYTF; DNA: TGTGCCAGCAGTTTCCTTGACCGAGACTATGGCTACACCTTC
J: TRBJ1-2; size: -; V: TRBV9; D: -; CDR3: CASSVGAGSDGYTF; DNA: TGTGCCAGCAGCGTAGGGGCAGGGTCAGACGGCTACACCTTC
J: TRBJ2-1; size: few; V: TRBV29-1; D: TRBD2; CDR3: CSVERGLAGGQFF; DNA: TGCAGCGTTGAACGGGGACTAGCCGGCGGGCAGTTCTTC
J: TRBJ1-1; size: -; V: TRBV5-1; D: -; CDR3: CASSRIFTGNTEAFF; DNA: TGCGCCAGCAGCCGCATCTTCACAGGGAACACTGAAGCTTTCTTT
J: TRBJ2-3; size: few; V: TRBV4-3; D: -; CDR3: CASSLKAPYSTDTQYF; DNA: TGCGCCAGCAGCCTTAAGGCGCCGTATAGCACAGATACGCAGTATTTT
J: TRBJ2-2; size: once; V: TRBV27; D: -; CDR3: CASSFGQANTGELFF; DNA: TGTGCCAGCAGTTTTGGCCAAGCGAACACCGGGGAGCTGTTTTTT
J: TRBJ2-5; size: -; V: TRBV29-1; D: TRBD1; CDR3: CSVRTGVGTQYF; DNA: TGCAGCGTAAGAACAGGGGTCGGGACCCAGTACTTC
J: TRBJ2-7; size: -; V: TRBV5-1; D: TRBD2; CDR3: CASGLAGPTYEQYF; DNA: TGCGCCAGCGGATTAGCGGGACCGACCTACGAGCAGTACTTC
J: TRBJ1-6; size: -; V: TRBV10-3; D: -; CDR3: CAISALQQGSNSPLHF; DNA: TGTGCCATCAGCGCCCTCCAACAGGGATCAAATTCACCCCTCCACTTT
J: TRBJ1-1; size: -; V: TRBV5-1; D: -; CDR3: CASSSMLGASKNTEAFF; DNA: TGCGCCAGCAGCTCTATGTTAGGGGCCAGCAAAAACACTGAAGCTTTCTTT
J: TRBJ1-1; size: -; V: TRBV29-1; D: -; CDR3: CSFAVGGIAFF; DNA: TGCAGCTTCGCAGTCGGGGGAATTGCTTTCTTT
J: TRBJ1-2; size: few; V: TRBV6-6; D: TRBD1; CDR3: CASRPGQGAAAF; DNA: TGTGCCAGCAGACCGGGACAGGGGGCTGCCGCCTTC
J: TRBJ2-2; size: many; V: TRBV6-1; D: -; CDR3: CASSEDRRGTGELFF; DNA: TGTGCCAGCAGCGAAGACAGGAGAGGGACCGGGGAGCTGTTTTTT
J: TRBJ2-1; size: -; V: TRBV6-4; D: -; CDR3: CASSGPGLPPFF; DNA: TGTGCCAGCAGTGGCCCCGGGCTGCCCCCCTTCTTC
J: TRBJ2-4; size: few; V: TRBV14; D: TRBD1; CDR3: CASSLGTAKKNIQYF; DNA: TGTGCCAGCAGCCTCGGGACAGCCAAGAAAAACATTCAGTACTTC
J: TRBJ2-1; size: few; V: TRBV5-1; D: TRBD2; CDR3: CASSPQAVLAGGSEQFF; DNA: TGCGCCAGCAGCCCACAGGCAGTCCTAGCGGGAGGATCCGAGCAGTTCTTC
J: TRBJ2-2; size: few; V: TRBV7-2; D: TRBD1; CDR3: CASSLRRDRGELFF; DNA: TGTGCCAGCAGCTTACGGCGGGACAGGGGGGAGCTGTTTTTT
J: TRBJ2-7; size: -; V: TRBV5-1; D: TRBD2; CDR3: CASSLVGREYEQYF; DNA: TGCGCCAGCAGCTTGGTTGGGAGGGAATACGAGCAGTACTTC
J: TRBJ2-5; size: -; V: TRBV20-1; D: -; CDR3: CSARAPGLETQYF; DNA: TGCAGTGCTAGAGCCCCGGGTTTGGAGACCCAGTACTTC
J: TRBJ1-1; size: -; V: TRBV7-9; D: -; CDR3: CASSLASGVAFF; DNA: TGTGCCAGCAGCTTAGCAAGCGGGGTGGCTTTCTTT
J: TRBJ2-5; size: -; V: TRBV19; D: -; CDR3: CASTPHGQEGRETQYF; DNA: TGTGCCAGTACCCCCCATGGCCAAGAAGGGCGAGAGACCCAGTACTTC
J: TRBJ2-2; size: -; V: TRBV7-2; D: -; CDR3: CASSPLGTITGELFF; DNA: TGTGCCAGCAGCCCACTCGGGACAATCACCGGGGAGCTGTTTTTT
J: TRBJ2-5; size: -; V: TRBV11-2; D: -; CDR3: CASSPRHHQETQYF; DNA: TGTGCCAGCAGCCCGAGACACCACCAAGAGACCCAGTACTTC
J: TRBJ2-2; size: few; V: TRBV20-1; D: -; CDR3: CSASGSGNTGELFF; DNA: TGCAGTGCTAGCGGGAGCGGGAACACCGGGGAGCTGTTTTTT
J: TRBJ1-1; size: few; V: TRBV6-1; D: TRBD1; CDR3: CASGQAQGNTEAFF; DNA: TGTGCCAGCGGACAGGCACAGGGGAACACTGAAGCTTTCTTT
J: TRBJ2-2; size: -; V: TRBV3-1; D: -; CDR3: CASSQADYNTGELFF; DNA: TGTGCCAGCAGCCAGGCGGATTATAACACCGGGGAGCTGTTTTTT
J: TRBJ2-5; size: few; V: TRBV20-1; D: TRBD2; CDR3: CSAQTGTREGGTQYF; DNA: TGCAGTGCTCAAACCGGGACTAGAGAGGGAGGGACCCAGTACTTC
J: TRBJ2-5; size: many; V: TRBV7-9; D: -; CDR3: CASSLGTFRETQYF; DNA: TGTGCCAGCAGCTTAGGGACGTTCCGGGAGACCCAGTACTTC
J: TRBJ2-5; size: -; V: TRBV5-1; D: -; CDR3: CASSLQWDPRGEETQYF; DNA: TGCGCCAGCAGCTTGCAATGGGACCCCAGAGGAGAAGAGACCCAGTACTTC
J: TRBJ1-2; size: -; V: TRBV10-3; D: -; CDR3: CAISESSLGGYTF; DNA: TGTGCCATCAGTGAGTCTTCCCTCGGGGGCTACACCTTC
J: TRBJ1-2; size: -; V: TRBV20-1; D: TRBD1; CDR3: CSAWTGPGYTF; DNA: TGCAGTGCTTGGACAGGGCCTGGCTACACCTTC
J: TRBJ1-1; size: -; V: TRBV5-4; D: TRBD1; CDR3: CASSFGTGIGGTEAFF; DNA: TGTGCCAGCAGCTTCGGGACAGGGATCGGGGGGACTGAAGCTTTCTTT
J: TRBJ2-7; size: -; V: TRBV5-1; D: TRBD2; CDR3: CASKRTGLPYEQYF; DNA: TGCGCCAGCAAACGGACGGGACTACCCTACGAGCAGTACTTC
J: TRBJ1-1; size: few; V: TRBV20-1; D: -; CDR3: CSARDVARLNTEAFF; DNA: TGCAGTGCTAGAGATGTTGCACGGCTGAACACTGAAGCTTTCTTT
J: TRBJ2-5; size: -; V: TRBV7-8; D: TRBD1; CDR3: CASSSGSWDSQETQYF; DNA: TGTGCCAGCAGCTCTGGGAGTTGGGACAGCCAAGAGACCCAGTACTTC